The TCR beta chain described here comes from a study of CD8+ T cells in alopecia areata. Study-wide background: Treated patients swallowed 5 to 10 mg of oral tofacitinib twice daily.

Extraction of RNA preceded its reverse transcription into cDNA, which served as the sequencing template. TCRdb's copy holds only in-frame clones and misses some; the assay was immunoSEQ multiplex PCR. The data hold some 180,000 clones, with more than 60% observed a single time. Germline-derived CDR1 and CDR2 are SQVTM and ANQGSEA. The CDR3 is 11 residues long. Sequences were derived from CD4+ T cells sorted from blood, sampled at week 0. This TCR came from a human donor with alopecia areata. The chain has TRBV29-1 and TRBJ1-2, with a weak D call TRBD1 (6 bases). The chain's CDR3 is CTAGGGNGYTF. The CDR3 coding sequence is TGCACCGCTGGGGGGGGCAATGGCTACACCTTC.